Included here is one TCR beta chain sequence, with context. Original handling: Amplification of reference gene primers was used by the study to estimate nucleated cell counts. Method: immunoSEQ multiplex PCR; TCRdb's copy keeps in-frame clones and lacks some. That table gives V, J and clone size, and the DNA gave D and trimming. The sample lists approximately 230,000 clones, around nine tenths occurring once. CDR1 KGHSH and CDR2 LQKENI come from the germline V gene. The CDR3 loop spans 15 amino acids. Trimming took 3 bases from V and 0 from J, leaving 12 bases between them. This specimen comes from a study of blood T cell repertoires in COVID-19. Across the study: From the United States, Italy and Spain came samples of acute and convalescent COVID-19.

This chain uses TRBV18 with TRBJ2-7; D not resolved. The TCR sequence derives from a man between 18 and 35 years old with active or convalescent COVID-19. The specimen was peripheral blood. In DNA, the CDR3 is TGTGCCAGCTCACCGCGTAGAGTCTACTCCTACGAGCAGTACTTC. As protein: CASSPRRVYSYEQYF.